This T cell receptor (beta chain) stems from a study of blood T cell repertoires in COVID-19. Study summary: Italy, Spain and the United States were the sources of the convalescent and acute COVID-19 samples.

This CDR3 is built from 17 residues. V dropped 3 bases and J dropped 0 bases, with 14 bases sitting between them. CDR1 is LGHDT, CDR2 YNNKEL, per germline (reference sequence). In the original processing: Quantification of nucleated cells was approximated via reference gene primer amplification. The repertoire was sequenced with immunoSEQ multiplex PCR; TCRdb's copy has only in-frame clones and lacks some. The V and J calls and clone size were taken over from that table, and D and trimming were inferred from the DNA. The sample shows hundreds of thousands of clones, about 90% of them seen only once. The chain links TRBV3-1 (or the pseudogene TRBV3-2) to TRBJ1-4, with a tentative D call TRBD1 (6 bases). Sample: PBMCs or T cells enriched from blood (not recorded which). The clonotype originates from a woman between 50 and 59 years old who had been exposed to COVID-19. The CDR3 coding sequence is TGTGCCAGCAGCCAGCAGGCAGGGGTCCCAACTAATGAAAAACTGTTTTTT. Translated, it gives CASSQQAGVPTNEKLFF.